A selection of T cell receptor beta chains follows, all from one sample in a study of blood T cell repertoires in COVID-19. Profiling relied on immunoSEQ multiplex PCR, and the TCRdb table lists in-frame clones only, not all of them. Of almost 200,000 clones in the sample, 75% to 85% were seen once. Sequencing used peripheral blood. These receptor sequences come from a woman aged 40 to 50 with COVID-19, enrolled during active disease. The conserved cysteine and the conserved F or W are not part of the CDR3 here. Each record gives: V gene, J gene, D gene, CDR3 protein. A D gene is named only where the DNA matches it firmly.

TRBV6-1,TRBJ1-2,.,ASSDVGAGGYT
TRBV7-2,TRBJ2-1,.,ASSYASDEQF
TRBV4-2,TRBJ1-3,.,ASSSSGGYGDTIY
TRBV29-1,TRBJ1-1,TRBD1,SVDRGWGTEAF
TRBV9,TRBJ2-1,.,ASSPKGGYNEQF
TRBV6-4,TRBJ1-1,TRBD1,ASSERQGSTEAF
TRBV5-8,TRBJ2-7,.,ASSQGYEQY
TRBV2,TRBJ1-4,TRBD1,ASSEQGQGSEKLF
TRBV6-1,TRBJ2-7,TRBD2,ASREGLAVYYEQY
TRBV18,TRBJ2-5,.,ASSPLQGWLQETQY
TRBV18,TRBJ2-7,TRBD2,ASSPVGLAGGEQY
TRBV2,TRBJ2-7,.,ASSDWGHPRGEQY
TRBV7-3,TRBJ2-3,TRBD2,ASSRGGGWTDTQY
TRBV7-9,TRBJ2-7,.,ASSPRDLAYEQY
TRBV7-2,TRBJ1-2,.,ASSLVLAGLDGYT
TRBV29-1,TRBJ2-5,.,SVEAFRTFGGILAYQETQY
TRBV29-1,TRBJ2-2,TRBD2,SVSESGSSGELF
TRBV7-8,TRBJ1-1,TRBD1,ASSPKGTGRMNTEAF
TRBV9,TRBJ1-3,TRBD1,ASSHTRGLRQGAGNTIY
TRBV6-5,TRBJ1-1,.,ASSLREGDTEAF
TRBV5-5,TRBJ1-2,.,ASSLSDISLNYGYT
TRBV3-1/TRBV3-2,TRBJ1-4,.,ASSPAGLSRAFNEKLF
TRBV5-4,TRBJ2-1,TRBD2,ASSFVAGDYNEQF
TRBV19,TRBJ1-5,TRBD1,ASSHRGGQPQH
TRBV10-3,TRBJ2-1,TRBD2,AISEERGGREQF
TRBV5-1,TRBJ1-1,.,ASSLIVGSQNTEAF
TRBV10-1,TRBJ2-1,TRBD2,ASSETSGTGEQF
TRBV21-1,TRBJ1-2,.,ASSKGTGGDFYGYT
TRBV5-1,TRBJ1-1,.,ASSRRGGDTEAF
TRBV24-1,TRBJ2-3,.,ATSDTRGGGDTQY
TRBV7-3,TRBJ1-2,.,ASSPGTQGMGYT
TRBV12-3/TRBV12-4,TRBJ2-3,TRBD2,ASSAGGADTQY
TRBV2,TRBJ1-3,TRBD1,ASSVQGAPGNTIY
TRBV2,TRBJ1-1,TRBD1,ASRPSVGQGATEAF
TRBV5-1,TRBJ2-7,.,ASSSGHRNEQY
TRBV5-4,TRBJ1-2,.,ASSFIGGGSYGYT
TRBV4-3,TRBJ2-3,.,ASSQGSPGLGISTDTQY
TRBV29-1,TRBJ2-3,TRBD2,SFSPGTSGVTSTDTQY
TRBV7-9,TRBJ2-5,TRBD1,ASSTYPRGYQETQY
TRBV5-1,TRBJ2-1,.,ASSSSGVVSYNEQF
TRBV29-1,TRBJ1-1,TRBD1,SSEVLGQQNTEAF
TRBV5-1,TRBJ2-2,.,ASSLGGTSNTGELF
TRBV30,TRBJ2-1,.,AWSGNGRMYNEQF
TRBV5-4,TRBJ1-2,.,ASSTGTSNYGYT
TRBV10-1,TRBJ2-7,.,ASSSSIGEQY
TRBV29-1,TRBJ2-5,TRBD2,SVATSGVFETQY
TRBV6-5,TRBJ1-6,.,ASLWTANSPLH
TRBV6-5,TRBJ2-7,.,ASRRDRGEQY
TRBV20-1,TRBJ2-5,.,SAERETQY
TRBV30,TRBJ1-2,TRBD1,ACYRTGTNYGYT